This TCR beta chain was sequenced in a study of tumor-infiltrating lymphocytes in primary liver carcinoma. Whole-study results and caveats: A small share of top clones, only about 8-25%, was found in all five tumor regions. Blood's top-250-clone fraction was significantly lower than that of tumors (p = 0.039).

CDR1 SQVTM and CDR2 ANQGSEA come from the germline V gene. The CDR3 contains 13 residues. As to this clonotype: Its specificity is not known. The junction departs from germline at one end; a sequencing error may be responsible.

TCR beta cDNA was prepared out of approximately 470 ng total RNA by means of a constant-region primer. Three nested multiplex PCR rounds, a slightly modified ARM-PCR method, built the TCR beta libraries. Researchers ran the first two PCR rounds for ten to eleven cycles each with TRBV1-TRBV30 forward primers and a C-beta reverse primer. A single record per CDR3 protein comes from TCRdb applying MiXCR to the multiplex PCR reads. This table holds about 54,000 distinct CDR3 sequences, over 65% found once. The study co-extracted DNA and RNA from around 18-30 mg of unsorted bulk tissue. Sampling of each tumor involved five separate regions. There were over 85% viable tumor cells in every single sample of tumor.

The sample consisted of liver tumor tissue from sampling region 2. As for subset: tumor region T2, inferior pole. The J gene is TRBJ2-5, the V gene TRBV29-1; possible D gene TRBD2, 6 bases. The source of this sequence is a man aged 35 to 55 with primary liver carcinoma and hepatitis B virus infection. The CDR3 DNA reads TGCAACGTTGATTGGAGGGCCGCTGAGACCCAGTACTTC. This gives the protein CNVDWRAAETQYF. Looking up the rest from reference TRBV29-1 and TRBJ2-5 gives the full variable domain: SAVISQKPSRDICQRGTSLTIQCQVDSQVTMMFWYRQQPGQSLTLIATANQGSEATYESGFVIDKFPISRPNLTFSTLTVSNMSPEDSSIYLCNVDWRAAETQYFGPGTRLLVL.